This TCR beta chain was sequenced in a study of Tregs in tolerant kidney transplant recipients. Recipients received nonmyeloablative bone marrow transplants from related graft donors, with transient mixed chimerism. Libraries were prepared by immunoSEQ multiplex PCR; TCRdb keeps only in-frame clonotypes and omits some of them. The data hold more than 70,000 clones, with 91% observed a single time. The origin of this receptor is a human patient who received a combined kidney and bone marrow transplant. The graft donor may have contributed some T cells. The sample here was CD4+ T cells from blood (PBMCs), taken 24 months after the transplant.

The CDR3 sequence is CASSFRRGTDTQYF. The CDR3, as DNA: TGTGCCAGCAGCTTTCGGCGGGGCACAGATACGCAGTATTTT. V is TRBV7-2 and J is TRBJ2-3; D is perhaps TRBD2 (5 bases). With 3 bases removed from V and 1 base from J, the gap between germline ends came to 8 bases. The CDR3 runs to 14 residues. Germline CDR1 is SGHTA and CDR2 is FQGNSA.